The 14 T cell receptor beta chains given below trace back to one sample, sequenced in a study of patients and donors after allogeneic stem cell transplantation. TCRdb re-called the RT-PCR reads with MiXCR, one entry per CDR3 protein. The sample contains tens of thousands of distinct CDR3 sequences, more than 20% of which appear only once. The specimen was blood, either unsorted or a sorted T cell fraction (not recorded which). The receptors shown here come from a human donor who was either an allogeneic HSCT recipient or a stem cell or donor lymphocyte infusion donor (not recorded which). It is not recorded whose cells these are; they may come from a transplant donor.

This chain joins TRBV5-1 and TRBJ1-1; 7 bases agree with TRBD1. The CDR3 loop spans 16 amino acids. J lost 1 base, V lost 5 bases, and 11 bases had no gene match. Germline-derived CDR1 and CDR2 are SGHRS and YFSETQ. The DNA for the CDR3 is TGCGCCAGCAGGAACAAACGACAGGGTTCGAACACTGAAGCTTTCTTT. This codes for CASRNKRQGSNTEAFF. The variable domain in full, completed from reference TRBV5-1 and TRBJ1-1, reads KAGVTQTPRYLIKTRGQQVTLSCSPISGHRSVSWYQQTPGQGLQFLFEYFSETQRNKGNFPGRFSGRQFSNSRSEMNVSTLELGDSALYLCASRNKRQGSNTEAFFGQGTRLTVV.

The CDR3 DNA is TGTGCCAGCAGCTTAGTCGTCGAATACAAACCAATTAACAGCAATGAGCAGTTCTTC. This translates into CASSLVVEYKPINSNEQFF. This chain joins TRBV7-6 and TRBJ2-1; D unclear. There are 19 residues in the CDR3. With 1 base removed from V and 6 bases from J, the gap between germline ends came to 25 bases. Looked up from germline, CDR1 is SGHVS and CDR2 is FNYEAQ.

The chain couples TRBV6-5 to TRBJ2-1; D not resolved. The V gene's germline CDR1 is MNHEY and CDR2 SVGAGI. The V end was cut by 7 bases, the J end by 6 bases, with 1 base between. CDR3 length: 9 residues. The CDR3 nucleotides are TGTGCCAGCACCAATGAGCAGTTCTTC. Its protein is CASTNEQFF.

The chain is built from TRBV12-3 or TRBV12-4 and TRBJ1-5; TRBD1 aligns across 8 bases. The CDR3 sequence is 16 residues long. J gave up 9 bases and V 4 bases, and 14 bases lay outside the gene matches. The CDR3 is CASSSFTRTGRGPQHF. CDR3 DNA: TGTGCCAGCAGTTCCTTTACTCGGACAGGGCGCGGGCCCCAGCATTTT.

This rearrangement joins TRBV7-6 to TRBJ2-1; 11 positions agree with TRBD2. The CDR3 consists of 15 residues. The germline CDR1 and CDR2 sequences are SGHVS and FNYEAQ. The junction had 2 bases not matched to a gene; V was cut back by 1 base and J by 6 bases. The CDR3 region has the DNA TGTGCCAGCAGCTTAGGGCTAGCGGGAGGCAATGAGCAGTTCTTC. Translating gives CASSLGLAGGNEQFF.

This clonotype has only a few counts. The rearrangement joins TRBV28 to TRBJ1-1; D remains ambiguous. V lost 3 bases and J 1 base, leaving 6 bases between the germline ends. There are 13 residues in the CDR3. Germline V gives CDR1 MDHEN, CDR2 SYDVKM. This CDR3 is CASSFPTNTEAFF. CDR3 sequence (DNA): TGTGCCAGCAGTTTCCCGACGAACACTGAAGCTTTCTTT.

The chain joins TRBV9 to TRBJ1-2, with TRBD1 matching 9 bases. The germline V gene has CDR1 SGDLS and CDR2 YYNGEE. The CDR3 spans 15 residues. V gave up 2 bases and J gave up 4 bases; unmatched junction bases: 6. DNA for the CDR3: TGTGCCAGCAGCGTGGGGACAGGGAATCTCTATGGCTACACCTTC. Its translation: CASSVGTGNLYGYTF.

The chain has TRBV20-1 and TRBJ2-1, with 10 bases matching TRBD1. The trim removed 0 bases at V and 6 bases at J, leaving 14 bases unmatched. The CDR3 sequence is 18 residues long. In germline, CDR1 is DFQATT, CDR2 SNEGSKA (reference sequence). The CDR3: CSARDPGDRGRVFNEQFF. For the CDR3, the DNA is TGCAGTGCTAGAGATCCAGGGGACAGGGGCCGGGTATTCAATGAGCAGTTCTTC.

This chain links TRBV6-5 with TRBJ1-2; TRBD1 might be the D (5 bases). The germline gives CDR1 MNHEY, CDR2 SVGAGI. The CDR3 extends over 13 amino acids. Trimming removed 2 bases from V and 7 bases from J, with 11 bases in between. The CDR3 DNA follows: TGTGCCAGCAGTTACCTGCAGGGTTCTGGCTACACCTTC. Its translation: CASSYLQGSGYTF.

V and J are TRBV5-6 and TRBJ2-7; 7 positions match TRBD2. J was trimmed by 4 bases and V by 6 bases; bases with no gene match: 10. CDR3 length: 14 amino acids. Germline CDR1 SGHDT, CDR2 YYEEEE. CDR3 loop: CASTQKGGPYEQYF. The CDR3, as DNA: TGTGCCAGCACCCAGAAGGGAGGGCCTTACGAGCAGTACTTC.

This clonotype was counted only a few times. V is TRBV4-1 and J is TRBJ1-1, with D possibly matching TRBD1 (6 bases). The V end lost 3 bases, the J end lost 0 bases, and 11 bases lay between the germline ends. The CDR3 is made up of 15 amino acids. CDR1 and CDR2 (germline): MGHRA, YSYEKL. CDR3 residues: CASSQSGGMNTEAFF. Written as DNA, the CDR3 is TGCGCCAGCAGCCAGTCCGGGGGCATGAACACTGAAGCTTTCTTT.

The CDR3 DNA is TGTGCCAGCAGCTTAGGTCCAGGGAGCACCGGGGAGCTGTTTTTT. Residues: CASSLGPGSTGELFF. The chain has TRBV7-2 and TRBJ2-2; the D call may be TRBD1 or TRBD2 (5 bases each). Germline loops: CDR1 SGHTA, CDR2 FQGNSA. The length of the CDR3 is 15 residues. The ends were cut back, 1 base at V and 4 bases at J, with 10 bases in the middle.

The CDR3 region is CASEDRGRDTQYF. CDR3 DNA sequence: TGTGCCAGCGAGGACAGGGGGAGAGATACGCAGTATTTT. The J gene is TRBJ2-3, the V gene TRBV12-3 or TRBV12-4, with 10 bases aligning to TRBD1. CDR3 size: 13 residues. V gave up 8 bases and J gave up 5 bases; unmatched junction bases: 4.

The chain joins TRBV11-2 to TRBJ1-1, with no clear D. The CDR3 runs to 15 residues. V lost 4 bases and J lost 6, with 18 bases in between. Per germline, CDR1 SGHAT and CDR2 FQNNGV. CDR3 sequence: CASSSMTGLWAEAFF. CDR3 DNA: TGTGCCAGCAGCTCCATGACGGGCCTTTGGGCTGAAGCTTTCTTT. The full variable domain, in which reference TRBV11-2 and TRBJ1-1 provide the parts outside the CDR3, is EAGVAQSPRYKIIEKRQSVAFWCNPISGHATLYWYQQILGQGPKLLIQFQNNGVVDDSQLPKDRFSAERLKGVDSTLKIQPAKLEDSAVYLCASSSMTGLWAEAFFGQGTRLTVV.